The rows below give T cell receptor beta chains drawn from one sample of a study of beta chain features in type 1 diabetes. Some clones are missing from TCRdb's copy, which holds only in-frame ones; the method was immunoSEQ multiplex PCR. The sample holds under 450,000 clones; around 14% are singletons and the top ten take roughly 0.036%. The sequenced material came from naive CD4+ T cells from blood. The origin of the receptors is a man younger than 40 in good health. The CDR3 runs from the conserved cysteine through the conserved F or W. The order of the fields is clone size, J gene, V gene, D gene, CDR3 protein, CDR3 DNA. The D gene is left open where the match is weak. Size is stated for part of the rows, as once, few or many counts, or as a class when the clone is expanded.

size: few; J: TRBJ1-1; V: TRBV7-9; D: TRBD1; CDR3: CASSLRQGAHMNTEAFF; DNA: TGTGCCAGCAGCTTAAGACAGGGGGCGCATATGAACACTGAAGCTTTCTTT
size: .; J: TRBJ2-5; V: TRBV7-2; D: .; CDR3: CASTQGGTQYF; DNA: TGTGCCAGCACCCAGGGGGGGACCCAGTACTTC
size: .; J: TRBJ2-3; V: TRBV4-3; D: .; CDR3: CASSQEGVPGTDTQYF; DNA: TGCGCCAGCAGCCAAGAGGGAGTCCCGGGCACAGATACGCAGTATTTT
size: .; J: TRBJ2-2; V: TRBV5-1; D: TRBD2; CDR3: CASSPGGGTGELFF; DNA: TGCGCCAGCAGCCCGGGCGGGGGCACCGGGGAGCTGTTTTTT
size: .; J: TRBJ2-3; V: TRBV7-9; D: .; CDR3: CASSGGRGVVDTQYF; DNA: TGTGCCAGCAGCGGAGGCAGGGGAGTAGTAGATACGCAGTATTTT
size: .; J: TRBJ2-5; V: TRBV6-5; D: .; CDR3: CASRSAAETQYF; DNA: TGTGCCAGCAGGTCGGCAGCAGAGACCCAGTACTTC
size: once; J: TRBJ2-1; V: TRBV7-8; D: .; CDR3: CASSLRGRDNEQFF; DNA: TGTGCCAGCAGCTTACGGGGGAGAGACAATGAGCAGTTCTTC
size: few; J: TRBJ1-2; V: TRBV7-2; D: .; CDR3: CASSRPGERNGYTF; DNA: TGTGCCAGCAGCCGACCGGGGGAGCGGAATGGCTACACCTTC
size: many; J: TRBJ2-1; V: TRBV30; D: TRBD2; CDR3: CAWSPSGGYNEQFF; DNA: TGTGCCTGGAGTCCTAGCGGGGGATACAATGAGCAGTTCTTC
size: few; J: TRBJ2-5; V: TRBV11-3; D: TRBD1; CDR3: CASSAGQGAGLFHQYF; DNA: TGTGCCAGCAGCGCGGGACAGGGAGCGGGTCTCTTCCACCAGTACTTC
size: few; J: TRBJ2-3; V: TRBV30; D: .; CDR3: CAWSDATSSTQYF; DNA: TGTGCCTGGAGTGACGCTACTAGCTCAACGCAGTATTTT
size: .; J: TRBJ1-6; V: TRBV5-4; D: TRBD1; CDR3: CASSSKRPWTGFYNSPLHF; DNA: TGTGCCAGCAGCTCAAAACGACCATGGACAGGGTTCTATAATTCACCCCTCCACTTT
size: .; J: TRBJ2-3; V: TRBV12-5; D: .; CDR3: CASGLSTQYF; DNA: TGTGCTAGTGGTTTGAGTACGCAGTATTTT
size: .; J: TRBJ2-7; V: TRBV25-1; D: .; CDR3: CASSVAASSYEQYF; DNA: TGTGCCAGCAGTGTTGCCGCGAGCTCCTACGAGCAGTACTTC
size: .; J: TRBJ1-1; V: TRBV30; D: .; CDR3: CAWGRETTEAFF; DNA: TGTGCCTGGGGCCGAGAGACCACTGAAGCTTTCTTT
size: .; J: TRBJ2-1; V: TRBV7-7; D: .; CDR3: CASSFGRTNEQFF; DNA: TGTGCTAGCAGCTTTGGCAGAACCAATGAGCAGTTCTTC
size: few; J: TRBJ1-2; V: TRBV28; D: .; CDR3: CASATDDYGYTF; DNA: TGTGCCAGCGCGACAGACGACTATGGCTACACCTTC
size: .; J: TRBJ1-1; V: TRBV6-5; D: .; CDR3: CASRPGLGNTEAFF; DNA: TGTGCCAGCAGGCCGGGACTGGGGAACACTGAAGCTTTCTTT
size: .; J: TRBJ2-4; V: TRBV7-2; D: .; CDR3: CASSLVGVAKNIQYF; DNA: TGTGCCAGCAGCTTGGTAGGGGTCGCCAAAAACATTCAGTACTTC
size: few; J: TRBJ2-2; V: TRBV29-1; D: .; CDR3: CSIRFGTFTGELFF; DNA: TGCAGCATCCGATTCGGGACTTTTACCGGGGAGCTGTTTTTT
size: .; J: TRBJ2-5; V: TRBV11-1; D: TRBD2; CDR3: CASSVTLGLAMETQYF; DNA: TGTGCCAGCAGCGTTACACTGGGACTAGCCATGGAGACCCAGTACTTC
size: .; J: TRBJ1-6; V: TRBV9; D: .; CDR3: CASSGNRANSPLHF; DNA: TGTGCCAGCAGCGGGAACAGGGCTAATTCACCCCTCCACTTT
size: few; J: TRBJ2-2; V: TRBV14; D: .; CDR3: CASSPPGLNTGELFF; DNA: TGTGCCAGCAGCCCACCGGGACTCAACACCGGGGAGCTGTTTTTT
size: .; J: TRBJ1-6; V: TRBV6-6; D: .; CDR3: CASSPTGLISSPLHF; DNA: TGTGCCAGCAGTCCGACAGGTCTTATAAGTTCACCCCTCCACTTT
size: .; J: TRBJ2-6; V: TRBV11-3; D: .; CDR3: CASSLGRPSGANVLTF; DNA: TGTGCCAGCAGCTTAGGACGGCCCTCTGGGGCCAACGTCCTGACTTTC
size: few; J: TRBJ2-5; V: TRBV29-1; D: TRBD1; CDR3: CSVQPRGQETQYF; DNA: TGCAGCGTTCAACCCAGGGGGCAAGAGACCCAGTACTTC
size: .; J: TRBJ2-1; V: TRBV7-8; D: TRBD2; CDR3: CASSQREFYNEQFF; DNA: TGTGCCAGCAGCCAGCGGGAGTTCTACAATGAGCAGTTCTTC
size: .; J: TRBJ1-2; V: TRBV19; D: TRBD1; CDR3: CASSQPDRNRGYTF; DNA: TGTGCCAGTAGTCAACCGGACAGGAACAGAGGCTACACCTTC
size: few; J: TRBJ2-1; V: TRBV7-9; D: .; CDR3: CASSPVGVTYNEQFF; DNA: TGTGCCAGCAGCCCAGTGGGGGTAACGTACAATGAGCAGTTCTTC
size: .; J: TRBJ2-7; V: TRBV7-2; D: TRBD2; CDR3: CASSSELAGGYEQYF; DNA: TGTGCCAGCAGCTCGGAACTAGCGGGGGGCTACGAGCAGTACTTC
size: .; J: TRBJ2-1; V: TRBV25-1; D: .; CDR3: CASSESGGRGNEQFF; DNA: TGTGCCAGCAGTGAATCTGGGGGCAGGGGTAATGAGCAGTTCTTC
size: few; J: TRBJ2-2; V: TRBV29-1; D: .; CDR3: CSGGFGGAGTGELFF; DNA: TGCAGCGGGGGTTTTGGAGGCGCGGGCACCGGGGAGCTGTTTTTT
size: .; J: TRBJ2-5; V: TRBV9; D: .; CDR3: CASSDRDYQETQYF; DNA: TGTGCCAGCAGCGACCGGGACTACCAAGAGACCCAGTACTTC
size: few; J: TRBJ2-2; V: TRBV30; D: .; CDR3: CAWRGPSAGELFF; DNA: TGTGCCTGGAGGGGACCTAGCGCCGGGGAGCTGTTTTTT
size: few; J: TRBJ2-1; V: TRBV19; D: .; CDR3: CASSIPSNLRGERFF; DNA: TGTGCCAGTAGTATCCCCTCTAACCTACGAGGGGAGCGGTTCTTC
size: .; J: TRBJ2-7; V: TRBV6-5; D: TRBD1; CDR3: CASSRQGAGEQYF; DNA: TGTGCCAGCAGTCGACAGGGGGCGGGGGAGCAGTACTTC
size: few; J: TRBJ2-3; V: TRBV5-6; D: TRBD1; CDR3: CASSLDRGQADTQYF; DNA: TGTGCCAGCAGCTTAGACAGGGGTCAGGCAGATACGCAGTATTTT
size: few; J: TRBJ1-1; V: TRBV9; D: .; CDR3: CASSFSGFAEAFF; DNA: TGTGCCAGCAGCTTCTCCGGGTTTGCTGAAGCTTTCTTT
size: few; J: TRBJ2-5; V: TRBV18; D: TRBD1; CDR3: CASSEGQSKETQYF; DNA: TGTGCCAGCTCAGAGGGACAGTCCAAAGAGACCCAGTACTTC